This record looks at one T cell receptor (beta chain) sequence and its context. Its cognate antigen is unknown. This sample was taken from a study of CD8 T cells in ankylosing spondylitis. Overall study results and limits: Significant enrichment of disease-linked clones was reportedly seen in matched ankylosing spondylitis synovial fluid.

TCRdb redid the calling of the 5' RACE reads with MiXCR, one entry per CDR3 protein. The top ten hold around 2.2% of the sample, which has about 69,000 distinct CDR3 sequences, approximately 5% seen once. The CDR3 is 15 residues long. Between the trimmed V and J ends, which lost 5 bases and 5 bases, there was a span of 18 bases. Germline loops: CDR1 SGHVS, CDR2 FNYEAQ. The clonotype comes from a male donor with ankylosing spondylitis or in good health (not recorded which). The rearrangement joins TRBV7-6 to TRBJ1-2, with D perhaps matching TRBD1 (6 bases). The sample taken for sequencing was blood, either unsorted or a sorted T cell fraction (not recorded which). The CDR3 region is CASSGGFGQKYGYTF. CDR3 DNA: TGTGCCAGCAGCGGGGGGTTTGGACAGAAATATGGCTACACCTTC.